The rows below give T cell receptor beta chains drawn from one sample of a study of circulating and synovial CD4+ cells in juvenile arthritis. The data were produced by immunoSEQ multiplex PCR, yet TCRdb's version contains in-frame clones alone and is incomplete. Here the sample spans more than 2,500 clones, about 88% being singletons. The material sequenced was HLA-DR+ CD4+ T cells from blood. Receptors were obtained from a human donor with juvenile idiopathic arthritis. The CDR3 runs from the conserved cysteine through the conserved F or W. The D gene is left open where the match is weak. Expanded clones are given a class, and other clones once, few, many or no size at all.

D,length,size,J,V,DNA,CDR3
NA,15,NA,TRBJ2-5,TRBV2,TGTGCCAGCAGCCGGATGACAGGTTCACAAGAGACCCAGTACTTC,CASSRMTGSQETQYF
TRBD2,15,NA,TRBJ2-3,TRBV27,TGTGCCAGCGGCCGACTAGCGGGCGGTTCAGATACGCAGTATTTT,CASGRLAGGSDTQYF
NA,17,NA,TRBJ2-2,TRBV15,TGTGCCACCAGCAGAGCGAGGACTACATCCTTTGCCGGGGAGCTGTTTTTT,CATSRARTTSFAGELFF
NA,16,NA,TRBJ2-2,TRBV5-1,TGCGCCAGCAACGGAGGGATGATCGGAAACACCGGGGAGCTGTTTTTT,CASNGGMIGNTGELFF
NA,13,NA,TRBJ2-7,TRBV6-5,TGTGCCAGCAGTTACCCGGAGTCGAGCGAGCAGTACTTC,CASSYPESSEQYF
NA,13,once,TRBJ1-2,TRBV5-4,TGTGCCAGCAGCTATCCGAGTAACTATGGCTACACCTTC,CASSYPSNYGYTF
NA,15,NA,TRBJ1-2,TRBV5-6,TGTGCCAGCAGCGTGGGACTTCAAACCCAGTATGGCTACACCTTC,CASSVGLQTQYGYTF
NA,15,NA,TRBJ1-6,TRBV19,TGTGCCAGTAGTATCGAGGGGAGGCGCGATTCACCCCTCCACTTT,CASSIEGRRDSPLHF
TRBD2,15,once,TRBJ2-1,TRBV6-5,TGTGCCAGCAGTCCCCTAGCGGATGCTTACAATGAGCAGTTCTTC,CASSPLADAYNEQFF
NA,15,NA,TRBJ1-6,TRBV27,TGTGCCAGCAGCCTAAGACAGGCCCTGAATTCCCCCCTCCACTTT,CASSLRQALNSPLHF
NA,11,few,TRBJ2-7,TRBV20-1,TGCAGTGCTAGGGCAGGTTACGAGCAGTACTTC,CSARAGYEQYF
NA,16,NA,TRBJ1-6,TRBV5-5,TGTGCCAGCAGCTTGGCTGGGCCGCGAAATAATTCACCCCTCCACTTT,CASSLAGPRNNSPLHF